One TCR beta chain is described in this entry. Its antigen has not been determined. Qualities for individual bases were not recorded, and no much larger clone is one base off. The meaning of the sample's time point label: about 28 days (+/-7) after the second vaccine dose. AZD1222 recipients whose second dose came at about 4 weeks and those whose second dose came at about 12 weeks were combined into one group, since spike-specific TCR depth and breadth did not differ between the two schedules. Samples from vaccinated people were obtained from the UK trials COV001 and COV002, which included a single-blind randomized controlled phase 2/3 trial of AZD1222 (ChAdOx1 nCoV-19) in healthy adults. Trial participant PBMC samples were collected at day 0 and day 28 after the second dose for TCRbeta chain sequencing. The data derive from a study of T cell responses to AZD1222 COVID-19 vaccine (dated by TCRdb to the early 2020s). With regard to the full study: TCR sequencing was performed for over 230 trial participants, of whom 207 were given two doses of AZD1222 and around 26 were given two doses of MenACWY control vaccine. Trial participants were enrolled by age into subgroups of 18-55, 56-69 and 70-plus years, and approximately 150, 30 and 60 TCR-sequenced participants, respectively, were included in these subgroups. The paper's findings and limits, for the study overall: Vaccine-associated CD4 TCRs spanned the whole spike protein, with dominant responses in regions 160-218 and 743-854. Only six AZD1222 recipients were SARS-CoV-2 seropositive at baseline, limiting conclusions about previously exposed vaccinees. In the small 56-69-year group, the increase in depth fell short of significance, most likely because of low power. After two AZD1222 doses, both the breadth and the depth of spike-specific TCRs were significantly higher than at day 0 and than in MenACWY recipients. Most participants were white British and females outnumbered males, and the authors suggested that clonal diversity may have been underestimated. Because no day 14 peak-response samples were available, repertoires were characterized only after the peak T cell response. Reportedly, almost half of the unique spike-specific TCRs recognized epitopes lying outside the regions that are mutated in the B.1.351 and B.1.1.7 variants.

CDR1 is given as SGHTA and CDR2 as FQGNSA, both from the germline V gene. The germline V and J ends show losses of 4 bases and 7 bases respectively, and no gene match explains 7 bases of the junction. The cysteine opens and the phenylalanine closes a CDR3 of 14 amino acids. Solely the CDR3 DNA is kept, with 42 bases framed from the first base. The CDR3 regions of human TCRbeta chains were analyzed by immunosequencing. For the original study's pipeline: Repertoire TCRs were matched against a reference library of SARS-CoV-2-specific TCRs generated with the MIRA antigen-specificity platform. Breadth meant the fraction of unique TCRs that were SARS-CoV-2-associated, whereas depth meant the fraction of total T cells that were SARS-CoV-2-associated. Using the MIRA data, every spike-specific TCR was mapped to the spike region that the TCR reacted to and assigned to either a CD4 or a CD8 class. Log10-transformed breadth and depth values were compared by one-way ANOVA with Sidak's multiple comparisons tests. Entries here come from immuneACCESS through TCRdb and include only in-frame sequences with V and J called. Some clones fail to appear in such tables; in the studies checked, an unresolved V gene covers under half of the shortfall, and the cause of the remainder is unknown. D and trimming come from the DNA, and the V and J calls and clone size come from that table. The sample contains over 50,000 clones, around 92% of them found a single time. 14% of the sample lies in the top ten.

The sequences come from peripheral blood, collected 28 days after the second AZD1222 dose. The receptor's source is an adult who received the AZD1222 COVID-19 vaccine. This chain is built from TRBV7-2 and TRBJ2-7; 10 bases in the junction line up with TRBD1. CDR3 reads: CASSSGQGFGEQYF. The bases are TGTGCCAGCAGCTCGGGACAGGGGTTTGGGGAGCAGTACTTC. The variable domain in full, with residues beyond the CDR3 obtained from the reference TRBV7-2 and TRBJ2-7 genes, is GAGVSQSPSNKVTEKGKDVELRCDPISGHTALYWYRQSLGQGLEFLIYFQGNSAPDKSGLPSDRFSAERTGGSVSTLTIQRTQQEDSAVYLCASSSGQGFGEQYFGPGTRLTVT.